This T cell receptor (beta chain) was captured in a study of cytomegalovirus exposure and HLA in healthy donors. Only a few counts were recorded for this clone. Antigen specificity is unknown. The PCR was carried out with 60 Vbeta primers and 13 Jbeta primers. Profiling relied on immunoSEQ multiplex PCR, and the TCRdb table lists in-frame clones only, not all of them. The sample records around 150,000 clones, 87% being singletons. General study results and limits: The authors later linked a missense DCLRE1C variant to TCR beta V- and J-gene trimming. Among the sequence variants, a highly shared cluster was likely an artifact of sequencing. A classifier reportedly called cytomegalovirus status with high sensitivity and specificity.

CDR1 MNHNS and CDR2 SASEGT come from the germline V gene. V trimming: 4 bases; J trimming: 4 bases; junction bases outside the gene matches: 9. CDR3 length: 15 residues. The clonotype was recovered from a woman aged 25 to 39 in good health and CMV-seronegative. The sequenced material came from PBMCs. The chain links TRBV6-1 to TRBJ2-5, with TRBD1 matching over 7 bases. CDR3 protein: CASSGPRGLGETQYF. CDR3 DNA: TGTGCCAGCAGTGGCCCTAGGGGGCTTGGAGAGACCCAGTACTTC.